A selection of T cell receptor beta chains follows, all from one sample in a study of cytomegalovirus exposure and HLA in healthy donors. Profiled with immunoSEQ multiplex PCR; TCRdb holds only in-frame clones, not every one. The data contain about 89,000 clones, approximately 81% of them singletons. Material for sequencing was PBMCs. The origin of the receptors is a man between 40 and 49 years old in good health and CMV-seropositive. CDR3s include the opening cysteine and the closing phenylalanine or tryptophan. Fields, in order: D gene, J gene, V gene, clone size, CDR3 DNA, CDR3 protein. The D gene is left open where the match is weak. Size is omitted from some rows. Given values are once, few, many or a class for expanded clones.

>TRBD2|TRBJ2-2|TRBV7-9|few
TGTTCCAGCAGCTCACTAGCGGGAGGTGTCGCGGAGCTGTTTTTT
CSSSSLAGGVAELFF
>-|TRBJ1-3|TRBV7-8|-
TGTGCCAGCAGCCCATCCCGGACAGTATGGCCCGGAAACACCATATATTTT
CASSPSRTVWPGNTIYF
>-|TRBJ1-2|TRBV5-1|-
TGCGCCAGCAGCTTCCAGGACTTTGGCTACACCTTC
CASSFQDFGYTF
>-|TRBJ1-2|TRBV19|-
TGTGCCAGTGCAGATTCTGGGGGCGCCTACTATGGCTACACCTTC
CASADSGGAYYGYTF
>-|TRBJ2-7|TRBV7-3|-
TGTGCCAGCAGCCAGGTGAAAGGCTACGAGCAGTACTTC
CASSQVKGYEQYF
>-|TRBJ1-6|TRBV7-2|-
TGTGCCAGCAGCTTAGGACTACCTTACTCACCCCTCCACTTT
CASSLGLPYSPLHF
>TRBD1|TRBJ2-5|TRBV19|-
TGTGCCAGTAGCCTACAGGGGGTGGAGACCCAGTACTTC
CASSLQGVETQYF
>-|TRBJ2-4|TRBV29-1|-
TGCAGCGTTGGACTAGACCTAGCCAAAAACATTCAGTACTTC
CSVGLDLAKNIQYF
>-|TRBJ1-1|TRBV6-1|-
TGTGCCAGCAGTAAGACACGTATGAACACTGAAGCTTTCTTT
CASSKTRMNTEAFF
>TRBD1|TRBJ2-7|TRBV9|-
TGTGCCAGCAGCGTAGGGGGGACAGGAGTCTACGAGCAGTACTTC
CASSVGGTGVYEQYF
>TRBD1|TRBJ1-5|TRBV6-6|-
TGTGCCAGCAGTTTATTCGCAGGGGGCCGTAATCAGCCCCAGCATTTT
CASSLFAGGRNQPQHF
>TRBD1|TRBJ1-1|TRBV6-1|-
TGTGCCAGCAGTGAGCCAGGGGGCTTTACTGAAGCTTTCTTT
CASSEPGGFTEAFF
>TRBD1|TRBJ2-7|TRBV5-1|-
TGCGCCAGCAGCTTGAATAGGGGGCTCTACGAGCAGTACTTC
CASSLNRGLYEQYF
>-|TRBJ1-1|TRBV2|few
TGTGCCAGCAGTGATAACACCGACACTGAGGCTTTCTTT
CASSDNTDTEAFF
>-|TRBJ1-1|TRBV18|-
TGTGCCAGCTCCCGTTTGGGCCTGAACACTGAAGCTTTCTTT
CASSRLGLNTEAFF
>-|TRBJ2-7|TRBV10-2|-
TGCGCCAGCAGTGAGTCTTGGACAATGTACGAGCAGTACTTC
CASSESWTMYEQYF
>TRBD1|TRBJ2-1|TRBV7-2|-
TGTGCCAGCAGCGTAGGACAGGGGTACAATGAGCAGTTCTTC
CASSVGQGYNEQFF
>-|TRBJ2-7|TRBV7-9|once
TGTGCCAGCAGCCAAATTACAGGGACCCCCTACGAGCAGTACTTC
CASSQITGTPYEQYF
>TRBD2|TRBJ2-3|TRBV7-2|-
TGTGCCAGCAGCTTAATCAAGTCTCTAGCGGGGAGCACAGATACGCAGTATTTT
CASSLIKSLAGSTDTQYF
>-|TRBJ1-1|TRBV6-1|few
TGTGCCAGCAGTGAACTAGAGAACACTGAAGCTTTCTTT
CASSELENTEAFF
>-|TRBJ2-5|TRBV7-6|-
TGTGCCAGCAGCTCTCAGACAGTTATCCAAGAGACCCAGTACTTC
CASSSQTVIQETQYF
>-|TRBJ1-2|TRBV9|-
TGTGCCAGCAGCGCCGCCGGGACAAGGGGTACCTACACCTTC
CASSAAGTRGTYTF